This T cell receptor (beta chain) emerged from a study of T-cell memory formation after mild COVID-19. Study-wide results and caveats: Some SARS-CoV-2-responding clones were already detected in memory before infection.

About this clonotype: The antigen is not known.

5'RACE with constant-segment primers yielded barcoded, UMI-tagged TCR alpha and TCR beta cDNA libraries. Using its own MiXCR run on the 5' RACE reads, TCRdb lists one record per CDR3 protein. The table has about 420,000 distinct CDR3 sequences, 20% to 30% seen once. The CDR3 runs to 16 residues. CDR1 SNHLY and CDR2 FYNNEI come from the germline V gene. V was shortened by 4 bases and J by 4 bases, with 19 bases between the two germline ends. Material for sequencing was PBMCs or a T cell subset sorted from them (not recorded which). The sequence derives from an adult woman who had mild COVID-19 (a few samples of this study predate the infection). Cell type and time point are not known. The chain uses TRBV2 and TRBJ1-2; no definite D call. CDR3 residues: CASSGAGLAGGYGYTF. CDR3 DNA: TGTGCCAGCAGTGGAGCAGGCTTGGCGGGCGGCTATGGCTACACCTTC.